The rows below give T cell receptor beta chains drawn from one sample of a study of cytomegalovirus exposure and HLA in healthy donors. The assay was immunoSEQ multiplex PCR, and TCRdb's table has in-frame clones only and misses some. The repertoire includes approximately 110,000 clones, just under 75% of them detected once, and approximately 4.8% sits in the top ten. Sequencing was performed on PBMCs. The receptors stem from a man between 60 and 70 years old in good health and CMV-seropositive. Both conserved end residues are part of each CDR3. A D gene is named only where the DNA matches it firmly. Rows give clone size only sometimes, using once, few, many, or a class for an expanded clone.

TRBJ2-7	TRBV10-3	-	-	CAISVANIRAVSYEQYF	TGTGCCATCAGTGTAGCTAATATAAGAGCGGTCTCCTACGAGCAGTACTTC
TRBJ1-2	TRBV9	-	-	CASSALGGNYGYTF	TGTGCCAGCAGCGCACTGGGAGGGAACTATGGCTACACCTTC
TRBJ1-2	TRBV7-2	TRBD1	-	CASSSADRGPHSRGYTF	TGTGCCAGCAGCTCCGCGGACAGGGGTCCACATTCCCGTGGCTACACCTTC
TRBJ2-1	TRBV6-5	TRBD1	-	CASRRTGDAGQFF	TGTGCCAGCAGAAGAACAGGGGACGCAGGGCAGTTCTTC
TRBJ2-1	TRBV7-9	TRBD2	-	CASSSIRGDDYNEQFF	TGTGCCAGCAGCTCAATCCGGGGGGATGACTACAATGAGCAGTTCTTC
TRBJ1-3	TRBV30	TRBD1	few	CAWRGPGTGNTIYF	TGTGCCTGGCGTGGACCCGGGACAGGCAACACCATATATTTT
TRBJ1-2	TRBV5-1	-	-	CASSPLPANYGYTF	TGCGCCAGCAGCCCATTACCAGCGAACTATGGCTACACCTTC
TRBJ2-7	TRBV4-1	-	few	CASSQLSTGDYEQYF	TGCGCCAGCAGCCAACTTTCGACAGGTGACTACGAGCAGTACTTC
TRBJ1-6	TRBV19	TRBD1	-	CASSIEGTGGSPLHF	TGTGCCAGTAGTATAGAGGGGACAGGGGGGTCACCCCTCCACTTT
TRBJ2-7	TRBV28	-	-	CASHPSLGGYEQYF	TGTGCCTCTCATCCTTCACTGGGAGGCTACGAGCAGTACTTC
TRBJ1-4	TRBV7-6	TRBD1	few	CASSLGQQGAINEKLFF	TGTGCCAGCAGCTTAGGTCAACAGGGGGCGATTAATGAAAAACTGTTTTTT
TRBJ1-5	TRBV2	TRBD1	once	CASSGQGLDSNQPQHF	TGTGCCAGCAGTGGACAGGGCCTAGATAGCAATCAGCCCCAGCATTTT
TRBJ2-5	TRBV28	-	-	CASSIDPGVQETQYF	TGTGCCAGCAGTATCGACCCCGGGGTCCAAGAGACCCAGTACTTC
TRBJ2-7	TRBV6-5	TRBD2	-	CASSTGGYSYEQYF	TGTGCCAGCAGTACGGGAGGGTACTCCTACGAGCAGTACTTC
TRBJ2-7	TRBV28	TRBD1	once	CAGSRTGISYEQYF	TGTGCCGGCAGCAGGACAGGGATCTCCTACGAGCAGTACTTC
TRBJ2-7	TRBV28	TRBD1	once	CASSSQRTGGYEQYF	TGTGCCAGCAGTTCCCAAAGGACAGGGGGATACGAGCAGTACTTC
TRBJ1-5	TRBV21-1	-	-	CASSKPITWWPQHF	TGTGCCAGCAGCAAACCGATCACTTGGTGGCCCCAGCATTTT
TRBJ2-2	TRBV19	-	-	CASSIVAGNTGELFF	TGTGCCAGTAGTATAGTTGCAGGGAACACCGGGGAGCTGTTTTTT
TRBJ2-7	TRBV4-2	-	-	CASSQETQIYYEQYF	TGTGCCAGCAGCCAAGAGACACAGATATACTACGAGCAGTACTTC
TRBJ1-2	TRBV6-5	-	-	CASSSGGYDYGYTF	TGTGCCAGCAGTAGCGGTGGGTACGACTATGGCTACACCTTC
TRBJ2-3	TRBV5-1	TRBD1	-	CASSVQGAGDTQYF	TGCGCCAGCAGCGTACAGGGGGCTGGAGATACGCAGTATTTT
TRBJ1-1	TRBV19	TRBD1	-	CASTTHRGMGEAFF	TGTGCCAGTACCACTCACAGGGGGATGGGTGAAGCTTTCTTT
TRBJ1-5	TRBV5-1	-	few	CASSFTGGNQPQHF	TGCGCCAGCAGCTTCACAGGAGGCAATCAGCCCCAGCATTTT
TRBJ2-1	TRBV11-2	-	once	CASSLGLGQSSYNEQFF	TGTGCCAGCAGCTTAGGCCTGGGGCAAAGCTCCTACAATGAGCAGTTCTTC
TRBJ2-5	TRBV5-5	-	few	CASSLGRGSPQETQYF	TGTGCCAGCAGCTTGGGTCGGGGATCGCCCCAAGAGACCCAGTACTTC
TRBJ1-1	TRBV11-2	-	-	CASSLAGGGRGNTEAFF	TGTGCCAGCAGCTTAGCAGGAGGAGGGAGGGGGAACACTGAAGCTTTCTTT
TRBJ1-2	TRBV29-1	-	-	CSVGTGANYGYTF	TGCAGCGTGGGGACGGGAGCTAACTATGGCTACACCTTC
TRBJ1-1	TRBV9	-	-	CASSVDPTAEAFF	TGTGCCAGCAGCGTAGACCCGACAGCCGAAGCTTTCTTT
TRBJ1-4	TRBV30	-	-	CAWKAELGGREKLFF	TGTGCCTGGAAGGCTGAACTTGGGGGCCGGGAAAAACTGTTTTTT
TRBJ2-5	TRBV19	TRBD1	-	CASRAVGQGDIETQYF	TGTGCCAGTCGGGCGGTCGGGCAGGGGGACATAGAGACCCAGTACTTC
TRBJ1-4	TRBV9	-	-	CASSTPSGQGEKLFF	TGTGCCAGCAGCACCCCTAGCGGACAAGGGGAAAAACTGTTTTTT
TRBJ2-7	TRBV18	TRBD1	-	CASSMTGGVSYEQYF	TGTGCCAGCTCGATGACAGGGGGCGTTTCCTACGAGCAGTACTTC
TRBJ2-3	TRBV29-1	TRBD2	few	CSVGSSGGGDTQYF	TGCAGCGTGGGCTCTAGCGGGGGTGGGGATACGCAGTATTTT
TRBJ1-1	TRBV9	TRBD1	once	CASSPTNRGDTEAFF	TGTGCCAGCAGCCCTACAAACAGGGGAGACACTGAAGCTTTCTTT
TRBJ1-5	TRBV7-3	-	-	CASSPGGAGNQPQHF	TGTGCCAGCAGCCCCGGGGGGGCGGGCAATCAGCCCCAGCATTTT
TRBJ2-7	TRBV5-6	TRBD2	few	CASSPSPTSESYEQYF	TGTGCCAGCAGCCCTTCGCCGACTAGCGAATCCTACGAGCAGTACTTC
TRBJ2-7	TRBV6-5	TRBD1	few	CASRSTRQGIHEQYF	TGTGCCAGCAGATCCACCAGACAGGGGATCCACGAGCAGTACTTC
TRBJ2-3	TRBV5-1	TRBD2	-	CASSLASLAGGLWTDTQYF	TGCGCCAGCAGCTTGGCTTCCCTAGCGGGGGGGTTGTGGACAGATACGCAGTATTTT
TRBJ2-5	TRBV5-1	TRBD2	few	CASSHGTSGQETQYF	TGCGCCAGCAGCCACGGGACTAGCGGGCAAGAGACCCAGTACTTC